The rows below give T cell receptor beta chains drawn from one sample of a study of cytomegalovirus exposure and HLA in healthy donors. Profiling relied on immunoSEQ multiplex PCR, and the TCRdb table lists in-frame clones only, not all of them. This table has about 160,000 clones, roughly 70% appearing once. Sequencing was done on a sample of PBMCs. These receptors all come from a woman aged 40 to 50 in good health and CMV-seropositive. CDR3s include the opening cysteine and the closing phenylalanine or tryptophan.

j_gene | v_gene | CDR3aa
TRBJ2-2 | TRBV19 | CASSMAGTTGELFF
TRBJ2-7 | TRBV18 | CASSPAPGQSSYEQYF
TRBJ2-1 | TRBV15 | CATSARELAGAYNEQFF
TRBJ2-5 | TRBV14 | CASSQQRETQYF
TRBJ1-2 | TRBV7-2 | CASSLTGGAESYGYTF
TRBJ1-4 | TRBV4-2 | CASSQRGDRVDEKLFF
TRBJ1-1 | TRBV6-5 | CASSYTGGASTEAFF
TRBJ2-2 | TRBV7-9 | CASSLYQGGELFF
TRBJ1-2 | TRBV5-1 | CASTLGQNYGYTF
TRBJ1-4 | TRBV5-1 | CASSFTTSNEKLFF
TRBJ1-2 | TRBV2 | CASKGCGYTF
TRBJ2-7 | TRBV2 | CATAGLVGYEQYF
TRBJ1-1 | TRBV5-1 | CASSQQGPRMNTEAFF
- | TRBV27 | CASSLGSGAAYEQYF
TRBJ2-5 | TRBV5-4 | CASSLPSGRQETQYF
TRBJ1-1 | TRBV29-1 | CSVRRGDTWNTEAFF
TRBJ2-7 | TRBV2 | CASRLGSGYEQYF